The table lists the clone carrying this TCR beta chain with many counts. Its target is not known. Semi-nested PCR with Nested Universal Primer A followed constant-region reverse priming of full-length variable regions. TCRdb re-called the 5' RACE reads through MiXCR, storing one row per CDR3 protein. The sample lists roughly 50,000 distinct CDR3 sequences, approximately 25% seen once, with approximately 3.3% in the top ten. Germline loops: CDR1 MGHRA, CDR2 YSYEKL. This CDR3 spans 16 amino acids. Deletions cut 4 bases from V and 2 bases from J, with 17 bases between. Findings and limits, study-wide: Tumor-infiltrating Treg TCR alpha and beta sequences overlapped most with tumor naive CD4+ T cells, then blood naive. Tumor memory CD4+ T cell TCR gene usage clustered with blood and lymph node memory CD4+ cells and lymph node naive CD4+ cells.

The chain employs TRBV4-1 and TRBJ2-5, with D tentatively TRBD2 (6 bases). The clonotype comes from a female donor with breast cancer. The specimen was tumor-infiltrating naive CD4+ T cells sorted from the breast tumor. Subset described: naive CD4+ T cells, CD4+CD45RA+CD25-. This chain's CDR3 is CASSLRPLRGQETQYF. The CDR3 DNA reads TGCGCCAGCAGCCTTAGACCCCTGCGGGGACAAGAGACCCAGTACTTC.